The 17 T cell receptor beta chains presented below share a single source sample, sequenced in a study of blood T cell repertoires in COVID-19 (dated by TCRdb to about 2020). The library came from the immunoSEQ multiplex PCR assay. This immuneACCESS table, as held by TCRdb, lists in-frame sequences with V and J called but not all clones. Of the missing ones, under half trace to an unresolved V gene in checked studies; the others have no known cause. The sample data list a few hundred thousand clones, and roughly four fifths of these were observed just once. Approximately 5% of the sample rests with the top ten. Sample: PBMCs or T cells enriched from blood (not recorded which). The receptors were gathered from a woman between 50 and 59 years old who had recovered from COVID-19.

The chain joins TRBV28 to TRBJ2-1; 7 bases fit TRBD1. CDR1 is MDHEN, CDR2 SYDVKM, per germline. The CDR3 totals 16 residues. V dropped 3 bases and J dropped 3; count of bases not matched to a gene: 8. For the CDR3, the DNA is TGTGCCAGCAGTTTCTTGGGGGACAGAATCTACAATGAGCAGTTCTTC. As protein: CASSFLGDRIYNEQFF.

The V call is TRBV25-1, the J call TRBJ1-2; TRBD1 matches 7 bases. V was pared by 2 bases and J by 6 bases, with 9 bases of the junction left unmatched. Germline V CDR1 and CDR2: MGHDK, SYGVNS. The CDR3 is made up of 15 amino acids. The CDR3 DNA reads TGTGCCAGCAGTGAACGTAGGGGGCCTGCTAATGGCTACACCTTC. Encoded protein: CASSERRGPANGYTF.

The rearrangement joins TRBV9 to TRBJ1-1; 9 nucleotides line up with TRBD1. Germline V gene sequence: CDR1 SGDLS, CDR2 YYNGEE. Unmatched junction bases numbered 4, after V lost 4 bases and J lost 0 bases. This CDR3 has 15 amino acids. CDR3 sequence (DNA): TGTGCCAGCAGCCCCAGACAGGGGGTGAACACTGAAGCTTTCTTT. This gives the protein CASSPRQGVNTEAFF.

J is TRBJ2-1 and V is TRBV5-1; a possible D gene is TRBD2 (6 bases). The V gene's germline CDR1 is SGHRS and CDR2 YFSETQ. The CDR3 has 15 residues. V lost 1 base to trimming and J lost 8 bases, with 16 bases between them. CDR3 in DNA: TGCGCCAGCAGCTTGCCGGGACTCGCTGGGGATGAGCAGTTCTTC. Its protein is CASSLPGLAGDEQFF.

The chain is built from TRBV30 and TRBJ1-2; D may be TRBD1 (5 bases). Germline CDR1 GTSNPN, CDR2 SVGIG (reference sequence). The CDR3 has 15 amino acids. V lost 3 bases, J lost 4 bases, and 18 bases lay in between. The CDR3, as DNA: TGTGCCTGGAGGCACGTTTGGGGGGGAAGCTATGGCTACACCTTC. Its translation is CAWRHVWGGSYGYTF.

The chain combines TRBV28 with TRBJ2-3; D may be TRBD2 (6 bases). Germline CDR1 is MDHEN and CDR2 is SYDVKM. The CDR3 extends over 13 amino acids. The V end was cut by 7 bases, the J end by 2 bases, with 10 bases between. The CDR3 DNA reads TGTGCCAGCACCGGGGGAAACACAGATACGCAGTATTTT. Translated, it gives CASTGGNTDTQYF. Filled out from reference TRBV28 and TRBJ2-3, the complete variable domain reads DVKVTQSSRYLVKRTGEKVFLECVQDMDHENMFWYRQDPGLGLRLIYFSYDVKMKEKGDIPEGYSVSREKKERFSLILESASTNQTSMYLCASTGGNTDTQYFGPGTRLTVL.

The chain has TRBV7-8 and TRBJ2-7; TRBD2 aligns across 8 bases. The CDR3 consists of 16 residues. V shed 5 bases and J 3 bases; nucleotides not matched to a gene: 12. The germline CDR1 and CDR2 sequences are SGHVS and FQNEAQ. CDR3 sequence reads: CASSLNYGTSRYEQYF. CDR3 DNA sequence: TGTGCCAGCAGCCTAAATTACGGGACTAGTCGCTACGAGCAGTACTTC.

The V gene is TRBV6-2 or TRBV6-3, the J gene TRBJ2-7, with TRBD2 identical over 11 bases. The CDR3 is made up of 14 amino acids. Germline V CDR1 and CDR2: MNHEY, SVGEGT. The junction had 0 bases not matched to a gene; V was cut back by 2 bases and J by 3 bases. The CDR3 sequence is CASSYGTSGYEQYF. The CDR3 coding sequence is TGTGCCAGCAGTTACGGGACTAGCGGCTACGAGCAGTACTTC.

This clone came up a few times. The chain combines TRBV7-2 with TRBJ1-4, with D possibly matching TRBD1 (6 bases). V lost 5 bases to trimming and J lost 0 bases, with 7 bases between them. Germline V gives CDR1 SGHTA, CDR2 FQGNSA. The CDR3 consists of 14 residues. The CDR3 spells CASSRTATNEKLFF. CDR3 DNA: TGTGCCAGCAGCCGGACAGCAACTAATGAAAAACTGTTTTTT.

The CDR3: CASSRSQGTVQAFF. CDR3 DNA sequence: TGTGCCAGCAGTAGAAGTCAAGGGACAGTTCAGGCTTTCTTT. The chain joins TRBV6-2 or TRBV6-3 to TRBJ1-1; 7 nucleotides align to TRBD1. This CDR3 is 14 amino acids long. V lost 5 bases to trimming and J lost 11 bases; unmatched junction nucleotides: 14. Germline CDR1 reads MNHEY; CDR2 reads SVGEGT.

The chain recombines TRBV19 with TRBJ1-1; TRBD1 aligns across 7 bases. The germline gives CDR1 LNHDA, CDR2 SQIVND (reference sequence). The J segment lost 2 bases and the V segment lost 7 bases, leaving 7 bases of the junction unmatched. The CDR3 totals 14 residues. CDR3 sequence: CASTERGRNTEAFF. CDR3 nucleotides: TGTGCCAGTACCGAGAGGGGGCGAAACACTGAAGCTTTCTTT.

The rearrangement links TRBV3-1 (or the pseudogene TRBV3-2) to TRBJ1-5, with TRBD1 matching over 10 bases. Germline values: CDR1 LGHDT, CDR2 YNNKEL (reference sequence). This CDR3 is built from 15 residues. Unmatched junction bases numbered 7, after V lost 4 bases and J lost 7 bases. For the CDR3, the DNA is TGTGCCAGCAGCCCGACCGGGACAGGGGTCCAGCCCCAGCATTTT. Residues: CASSPTGTGVQPQHF.

Here the CDR3 reads CASSQEGGVGSYNEQFF. As DNA, the CDR3 is TGCGCCAGCAGCCAAGAGGGAGGGGTGGGTTCCTACAATGAGCAGTTCTTC. The chain uses TRBV4-1 and TRBJ2-1; 7 bases are a match to TRBD2. J was trimmed by 1 base and V by 0 bases; bases with no gene match: 6. This CDR3 comprises 17 residues. Germline CDR1 is MGHRA and CDR2 is YSYEKL.

This sequence joins TRBV3-1 (or the pseudogene TRBV3-2) and TRBJ1-1; D may be TRBD1 (6 bases). This CDR3 is built from 16 residues. V was trimmed by 0 bases and J by 3 bases, leaving 14 bases between them. Germline V lookup: CDR1 LGHDT, CDR2 YNNKEL (reference sequence). The chain's CDR3 is CASSQDLLRGYTEAFF. The CDR3 coding sequence is TGTGCCAGCAGCCAAGATCTCCTAAGGGGGTACACTGAAGCTTTCTTT.

This clone was seen only once. The chain uses TRBV30 and TRBJ2-5, with 10 bases matching TRBD1. The CDR3 length is 11 residues. The V gene end was trimmed by 8 bases and the J gene end by 7 bases; junction bases not matched to a gene: 4. CDR1 is GTSNPN and CDR2 is SVGIG in the germline V gene (reference sequence). The CDR3 sequence: CARWTGGTQYF. CDR3 in DNA: TGTGCCCGATGGACAGGGGGGACCCAGTACTTC.

This clone was seen a handful of times. V and J are TRBV2 and TRBJ2-7; D not certain. V was cut by 2 bases and J by 2 bases, with 10 bases left in between. The CDR3 is 14 amino acids. From germline, CDR1 is SNHLY and CDR2 FYNNEI. The CDR3 sequence is CASSERGPPYEQYF. The CDR3 coding sequence is TGTGCCAGCAGTGAAAGAGGTCCCCCCTACGAGCAGTACTTC. Full variable domain (rest looked up from reference TRBV2 and TRBJ2-7): EPEVTQTPSHQVTQMGQEVILRCVPISNHLYFYWYRQILGQKVEFLVSFYNNEISEKSEIFDDQFSVERPDGSNFTLKIRSTKLEDSAMYFCASSERGPPYEQYFGPGTRLTVT.

The chain employs TRBV5-1 and TRBJ2-3, with 7 bases matching TRBD1. The CDR3 length is 14 residues. Losses at the gene ends were 5 bases for V and 4 bases for J; bases not matched to a gene: 7. Per the germline V gene, CDR1 is SGHRS and CDR2 is YFSETQ. DNA for the CDR3: TGCGCCAGCAGGCAAGGGGGCGTTTCAGATACGCAGTATTTT. This sequence encodes CASRQGGVSDTQYF.